This passage covers 5 T cell receptor beta chains from one sample sequenced in a study of blood T cell repertoires in COVID-19. Measured with immunoSEQ multiplex PCR; TCRdb has only the in-frame clones, and not every one. The repertoire includes roughly 90,000 clones, 85% of them detected once, and 38% sits in the top ten. The specimen was peripheral blood. The receptors stem from a man at least 80 years old with acute or convalescent COVID-19.

This chain uses TRBV18 with TRBJ2-3; 13 bases fit TRBD2. The CDR3 runs to 15 residues. V was pared by 3 bases and J by 5 bases, with 2 bases of the junction left unmatched. Germline CDR1 KGHSH, CDR2 LQKENI. CDR3 sequence (DNA): TGTGCCAGCTCACCGTGGACTAGCGGGGGAGATACGCAGTATTTT. Translated: CASSPWTSGGDTQYF.

This CDR3 reads CASSRRGGTDTQYF. Written as DNA, the CDR3 is TGTGCCAGCAGCCGTAGGGGTGGGACAGATACGCAGTATTTT. The rearrangement joins TRBV3-1 (or the pseudogene TRBV3-2) to TRBJ2-3; D perhaps matches TRBD1 (5 bases). This CDR3 region has 14 residues. Trimming cost V 4 bases and J 3 bases, with 11 bases left between them. In germline, CDR1 is LGHDT, CDR2 YNNKEL (reference sequence).

The CDR3 DNA sequence: TGTGCCAGCAGTTTAATCGGGACAGTTAATCAGCCCCAGCATTTT. It is translated as CASSLIGTVNQPQHF. This chain uses TRBV27 with TRBJ1-5; 7 bases align to TRBD1. The V gene end was trimmed by 2 bases and the J gene end by 4 bases; junction bases not matched to a gene: 5. This CDR3 has 15 residues. Germline loops: CDR1 MNHEY, CDR2 SMNVEV (reference sequence).

The chain combines TRBV12-3 or TRBV12-4 with TRBJ1-1; D not resolved. V lost 3 bases, J lost 6 bases, and 8 bases lay in between. The CDR3 has 12 residues. DNA for the CDR3: TGTGCCAGCAGTTTCCCCGGGTCTGAAGCTTTCTTT. Translating it yields CASSFPGSEAFF.

The chain is built from TRBV28 and TRBJ1-2; weak D call: TRBD1 (5 bases). This CDR3 is built from 13 residues. Looked up from germline, CDR1 is MDHEN and CDR2 is SYDVKM. V was cut by 7 bases and J by 8 bases, with 17 bases left in between. The CDR3 coding sequence is TGTGCCAGCACATCCGGGGGTTTTGGAGGCTACACCTTC. Protein: CASTSGGFGGYTF.